This T cell receptor (beta chain) came from a study of post-analysis software for immune sequencing data (dated by TCRdb to about 2015). For the study in its entirety: Relapsing-remitting, secondary progressive and progressive-relapsing multiple sclerosis were recorded as disease courses, and subtype annotation was lacking for some patients. The multiple sclerosis patient repertoires were compared with about a dozen previously published healthy control repertoires from donors aged about 6 to 26 years. A subset of samples was prepared in parallel using single-end sample barcoding, then pooled and co-amplified after Illumina adapter ligation.

Library generation was performed with PCR. The reads were generated on an Illumina HiSeq 2500. Unique molecular identifiers were incorporated into TCR beta cDNA libraries to reduce PCR and sequencing biases. Approximately 500,000 cDNA molecules were obtained per 1 to 10 million input T cells, so each molecule approximated one T cell. Patient libraries were prepared and sequenced with the same protocol used for the earlier healthy control dataset. Within a given batch, samples were prepared together, multiplexed and sequenced on the same HiSeq lane. Per the source publication's procedure: MIGEC was used to process the raw barcoded reads, and molecular identifier groups with only a single read were discarded before consensus assembly and CDR3 extraction. VDJtools was used for post-analysis of the clonotype tables, with diversity normalized by down-sampling every dataset to the smallest sample size. To correct batch-related cross-sample contamination, repertoire overlap clustering matched CDR3 amino acid sequences but not nucleotide sequences. TCRdb cleaned the public reads at Q25 with fastp, built clones with MiXCR and kept in-frame beta chains. Rows with a matching CDR3 protein are joined into one entry that keeps the most common DNA and genes. The V and J calls were not made by the authors but by TCRdb's processing. The sample table holds approximately 730,000 distinct CDR3 sequences, of which more than 45% were seen once. The leading ten clones occupy roughly 4.5% of the sample.

What the study reported, not specific to this receptor: Normalized Chao1 diversity was significantly lower in multiple sclerosis patients than controls, suggesting substantial peripheral T-cell clonal expansion. Direct clustering with F measure showed strong co-clustering of samples prepared in the same batch, prompting a batch-effect correction. The multiple sclerosis patient group was slightly younger than the control group.

TCR beta repertoires were profiled from peripheral blood of roughly 13 young patients with multiple sclerosis to demonstrate the VDJtools post-analysis software. Multiple sclerosis patients were children and adolescents aged roughly 6 to 16 years. A word on this clonotype: Its binding antigen is unknown. No much larger clone is present one base from it, and per-base qualities are unavailable.

This TCR derives from a girl aged 10-17 years with multiple sclerosis. The specimen was blood.

For the CDR3, the sequence is CAISRGGKQYF. The DNA sequence follows: TGTGCCATCAGCAGAGGTGGCAAGCAGTACTTC. This sequence uses TRBV10-3 and TRBJ2-7, with the D segment identity uncertain. The CDR3 numbers 11 residues from cysteine through phenylalanine. Just the 33-base CDR3 DNA is kept, in frame starting at base 1. V is clipped by 6 bases and J by 8 bases, and the sequence between their germline boundaries is 11 bases long. Reading the germline V gene gives CDR1 ENHRY and CDR2 SYGVKD.